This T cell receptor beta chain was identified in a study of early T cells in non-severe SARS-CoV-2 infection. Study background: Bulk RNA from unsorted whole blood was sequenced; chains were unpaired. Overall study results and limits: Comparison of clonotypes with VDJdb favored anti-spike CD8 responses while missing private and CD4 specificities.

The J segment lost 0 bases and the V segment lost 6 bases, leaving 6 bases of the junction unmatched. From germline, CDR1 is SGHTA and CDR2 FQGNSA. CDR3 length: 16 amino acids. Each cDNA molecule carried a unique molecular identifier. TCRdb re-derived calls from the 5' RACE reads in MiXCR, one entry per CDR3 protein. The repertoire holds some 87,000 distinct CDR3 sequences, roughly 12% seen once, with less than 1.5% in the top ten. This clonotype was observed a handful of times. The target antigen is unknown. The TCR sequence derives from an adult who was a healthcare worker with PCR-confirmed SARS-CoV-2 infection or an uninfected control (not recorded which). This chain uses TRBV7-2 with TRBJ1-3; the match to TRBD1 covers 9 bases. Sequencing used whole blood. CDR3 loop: CASSSTGGSSGNTIYF. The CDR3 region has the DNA TGTGCCAGCAGTTCAACAGGGGGCAGCTCTGGAAACACCATATATTTT.